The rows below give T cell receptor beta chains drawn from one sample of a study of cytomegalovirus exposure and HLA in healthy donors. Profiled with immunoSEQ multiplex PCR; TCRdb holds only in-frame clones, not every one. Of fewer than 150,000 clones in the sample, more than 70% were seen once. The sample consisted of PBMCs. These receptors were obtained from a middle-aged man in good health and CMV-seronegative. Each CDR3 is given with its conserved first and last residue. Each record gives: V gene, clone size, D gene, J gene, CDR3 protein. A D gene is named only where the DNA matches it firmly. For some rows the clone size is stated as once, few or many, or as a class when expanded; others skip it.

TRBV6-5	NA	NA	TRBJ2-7	CASSYSRSYEQYF
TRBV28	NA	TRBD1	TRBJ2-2	CASSRSRTGRNTGELFF
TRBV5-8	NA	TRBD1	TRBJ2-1	CASSLAGQGYNEQFF
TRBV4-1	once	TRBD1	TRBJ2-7	CASSQGNRGSYEQYF
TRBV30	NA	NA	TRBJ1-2	CAWSPLGVNYGYTF
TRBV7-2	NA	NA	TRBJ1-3	CASSNRAAGNTIYF
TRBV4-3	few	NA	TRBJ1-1	CASSRQENTEAFF
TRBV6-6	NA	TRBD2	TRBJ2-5	CASSTRLAGASAAQYF
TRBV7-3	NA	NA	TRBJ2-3	CASSSQGTDTQYF
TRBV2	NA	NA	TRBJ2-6	CASSADSSGANVLTF
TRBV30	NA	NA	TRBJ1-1	CAWSRSTEAFF
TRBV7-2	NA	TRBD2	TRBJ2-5	CASTSGTSSGETQYF
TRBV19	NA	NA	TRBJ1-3	CASIPDNSGNTIYF
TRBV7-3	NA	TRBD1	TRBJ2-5	CASSLNTGEETQYF
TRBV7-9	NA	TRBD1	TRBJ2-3	CASSFATGAGDTQYF
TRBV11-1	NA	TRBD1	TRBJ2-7	CASSPGTVSYEQYF
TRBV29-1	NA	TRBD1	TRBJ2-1	CSGTGQGGGEQFF
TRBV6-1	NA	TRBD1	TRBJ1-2	CASTTGDYGYTF
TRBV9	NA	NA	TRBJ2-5	CASSVAYRGETQYF
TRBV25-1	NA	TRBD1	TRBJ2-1	CASSGQGFLSEQFF